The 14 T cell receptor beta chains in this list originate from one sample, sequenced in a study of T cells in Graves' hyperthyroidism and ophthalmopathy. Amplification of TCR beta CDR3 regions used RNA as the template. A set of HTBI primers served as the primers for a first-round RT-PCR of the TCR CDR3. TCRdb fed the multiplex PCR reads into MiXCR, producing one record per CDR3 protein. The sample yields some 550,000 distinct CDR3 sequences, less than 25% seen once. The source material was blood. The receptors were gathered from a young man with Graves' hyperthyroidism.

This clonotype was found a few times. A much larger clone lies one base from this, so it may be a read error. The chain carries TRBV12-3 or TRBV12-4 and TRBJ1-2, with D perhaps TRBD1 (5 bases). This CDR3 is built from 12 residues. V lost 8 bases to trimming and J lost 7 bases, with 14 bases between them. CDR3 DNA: TGTGCCAGCGGGGGGAAGGGCTGTGGCTACACCTTC. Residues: CASGGKGCGYTF.

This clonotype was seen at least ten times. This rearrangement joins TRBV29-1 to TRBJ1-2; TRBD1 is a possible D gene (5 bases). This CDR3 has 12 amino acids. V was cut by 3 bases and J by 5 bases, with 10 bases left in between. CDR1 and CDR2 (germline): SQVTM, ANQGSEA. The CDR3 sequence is CSVDGGRYGYTF. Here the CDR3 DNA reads TGCAGCGTTGACGGGGGGAGGTATGGCTACACCTTC.

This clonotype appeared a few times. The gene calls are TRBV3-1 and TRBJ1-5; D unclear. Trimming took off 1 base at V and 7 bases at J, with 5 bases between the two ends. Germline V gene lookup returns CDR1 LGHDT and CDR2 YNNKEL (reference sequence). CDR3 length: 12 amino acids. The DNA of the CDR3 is TGTGCCAGCAGCCAAGGCGTACAGCCCCAGCATTTT. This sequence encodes CASSQGVQPQHF.

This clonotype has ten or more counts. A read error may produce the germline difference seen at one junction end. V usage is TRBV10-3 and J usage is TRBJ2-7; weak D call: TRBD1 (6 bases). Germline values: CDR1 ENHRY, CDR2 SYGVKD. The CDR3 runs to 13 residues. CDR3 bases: TGTGCCATCAATGAGTCTACAGGGACCGAGCAGTACTTC. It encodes CAINESTGTEQYF.

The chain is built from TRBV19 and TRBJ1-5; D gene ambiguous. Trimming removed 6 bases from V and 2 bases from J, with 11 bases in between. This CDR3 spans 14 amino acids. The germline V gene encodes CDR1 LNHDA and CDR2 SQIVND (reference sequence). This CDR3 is CASRPVSGNQPQHF. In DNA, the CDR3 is TGTGCCAGTAGACCGGTTTCAGGCAATCAGCCCCAGCATTTT.

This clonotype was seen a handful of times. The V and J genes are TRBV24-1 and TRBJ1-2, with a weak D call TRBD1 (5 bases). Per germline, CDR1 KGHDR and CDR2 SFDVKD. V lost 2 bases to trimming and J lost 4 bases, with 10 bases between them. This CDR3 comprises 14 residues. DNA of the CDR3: TGTGCCACCAGTGATTCTTGGGGACTCTATGGCTACACCTTC. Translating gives CATSDSWGLYGYTF.

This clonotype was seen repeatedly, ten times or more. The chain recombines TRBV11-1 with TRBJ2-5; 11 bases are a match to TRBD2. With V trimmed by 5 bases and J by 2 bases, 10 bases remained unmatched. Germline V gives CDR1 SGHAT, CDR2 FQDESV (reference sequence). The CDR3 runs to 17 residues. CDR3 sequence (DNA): TGTGCCAGCAGCCAACGCCAGGGACTAGCGGAGCAAGAGACCCAGTACTTC. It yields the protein CASSQRQGLAEQETQYF.

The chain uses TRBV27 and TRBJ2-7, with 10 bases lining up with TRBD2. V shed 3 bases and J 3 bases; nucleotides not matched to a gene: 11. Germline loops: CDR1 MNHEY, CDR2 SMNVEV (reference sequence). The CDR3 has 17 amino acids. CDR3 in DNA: TGTGCCAGCAGTTTTTCCCTAGCGGGAGTGGTCGGCTACGAGCAGTACTTC. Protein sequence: CASSFSLAGVVGYEQYF.

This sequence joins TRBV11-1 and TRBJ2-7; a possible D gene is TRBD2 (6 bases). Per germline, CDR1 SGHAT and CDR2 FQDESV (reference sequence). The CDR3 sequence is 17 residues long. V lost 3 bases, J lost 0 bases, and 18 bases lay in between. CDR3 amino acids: CASSLSLGGETSYEQYF. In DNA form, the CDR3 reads TGTGCCAGCAGCTTGTCTCTAGGAGGGGAGACCTCCTACGAGCAGTACTTC.

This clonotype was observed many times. CDR3 region: CASSSTVTYEQYF. The CDR3 region has the DNA TGTGCCAGCAGTTCGACGGTAACCTACGAGCAGTACTTC. The chain links TRBV12-3 or TRBV12-4 to TRBJ2-7, with unresolved D. The CDR3 covers 13 residues. The V and J ends lost 4 bases and 2 bases respectively, with 9 bases between them.

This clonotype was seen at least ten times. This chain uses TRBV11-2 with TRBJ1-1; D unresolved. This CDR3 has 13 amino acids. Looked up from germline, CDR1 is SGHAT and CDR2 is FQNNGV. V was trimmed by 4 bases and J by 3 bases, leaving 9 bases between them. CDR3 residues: CASSSLIDTEAFF. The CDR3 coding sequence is TGTGCCAGCAGCTCACTCATTGACACTGAAGCTTTCTTT.

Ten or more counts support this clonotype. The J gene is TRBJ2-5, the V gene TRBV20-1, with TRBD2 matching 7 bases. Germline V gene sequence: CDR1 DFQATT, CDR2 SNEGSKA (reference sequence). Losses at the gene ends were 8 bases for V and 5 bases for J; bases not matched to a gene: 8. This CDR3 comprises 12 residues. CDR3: CSSGLAVETQYF. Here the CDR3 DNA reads TGCAGTTCGGGCCTAGCGGTTGAGACCCAGTACTTC.

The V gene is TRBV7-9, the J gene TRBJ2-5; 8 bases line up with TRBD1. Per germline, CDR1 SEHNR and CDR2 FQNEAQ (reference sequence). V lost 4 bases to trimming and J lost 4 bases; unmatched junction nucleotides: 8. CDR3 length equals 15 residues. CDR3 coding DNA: TGTGCCAGCAGCTCCAGGACAGGGCCGGCAGAGACCCAGTACTTC. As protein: CASSSRTGPAETQYF.

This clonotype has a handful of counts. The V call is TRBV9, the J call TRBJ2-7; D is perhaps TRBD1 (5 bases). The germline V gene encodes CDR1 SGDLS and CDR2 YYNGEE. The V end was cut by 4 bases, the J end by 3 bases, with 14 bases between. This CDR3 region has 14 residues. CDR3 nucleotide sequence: TGTGCCAGCAGCTCGACAGTCCTCGGCTACGAGCAGTACTTC. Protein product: CASSSTVLGYEQYF.